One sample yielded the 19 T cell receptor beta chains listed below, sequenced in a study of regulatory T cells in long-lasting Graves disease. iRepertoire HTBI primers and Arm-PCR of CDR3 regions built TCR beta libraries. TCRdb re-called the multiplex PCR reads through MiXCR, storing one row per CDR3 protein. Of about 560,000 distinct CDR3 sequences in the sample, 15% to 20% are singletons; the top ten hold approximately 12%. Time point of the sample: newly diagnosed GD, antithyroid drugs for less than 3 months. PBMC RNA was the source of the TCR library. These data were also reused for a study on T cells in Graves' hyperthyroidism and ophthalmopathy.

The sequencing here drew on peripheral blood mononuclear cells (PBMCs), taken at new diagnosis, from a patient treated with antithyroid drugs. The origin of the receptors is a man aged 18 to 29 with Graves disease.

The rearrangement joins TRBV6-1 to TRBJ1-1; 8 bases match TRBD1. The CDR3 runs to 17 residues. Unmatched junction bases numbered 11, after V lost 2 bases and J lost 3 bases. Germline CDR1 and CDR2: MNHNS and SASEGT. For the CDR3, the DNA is TGTGCCAGCAGTGAAACCGTCAGGGGGCTCGCGGACACTGAAGCTTTCTTT. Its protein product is CASSETVRGLADTEAFF.

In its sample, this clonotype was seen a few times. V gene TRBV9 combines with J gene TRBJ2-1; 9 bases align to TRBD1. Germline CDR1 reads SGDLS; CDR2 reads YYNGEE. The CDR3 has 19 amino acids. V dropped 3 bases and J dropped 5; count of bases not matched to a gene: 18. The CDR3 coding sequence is TGTGCCAGCAGCGACACAGGGGGCATATCAGCCGCACAAGACAATGAGCAGTTCTTC. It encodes CASSDTGGISAAQDNEQFF.

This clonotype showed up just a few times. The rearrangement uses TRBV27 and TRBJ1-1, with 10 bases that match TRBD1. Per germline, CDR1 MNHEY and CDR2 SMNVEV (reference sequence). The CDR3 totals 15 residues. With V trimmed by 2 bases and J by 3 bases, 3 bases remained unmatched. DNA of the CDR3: TGTGCCAGCAGTTTAGGGGACAGGGGATACACTGAAGCTTTCTTT. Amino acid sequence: CASSLGDRGYTEAFF.

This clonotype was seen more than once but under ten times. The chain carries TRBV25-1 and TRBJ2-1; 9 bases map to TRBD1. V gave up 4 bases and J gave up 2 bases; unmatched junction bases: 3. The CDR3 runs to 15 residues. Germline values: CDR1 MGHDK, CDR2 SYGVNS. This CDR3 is CASSADRGAYNEQFF. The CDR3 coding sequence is TGTGCCAGCAGTGCGGACAGGGGAGCCTACAATGAGCAGTTCTTC.

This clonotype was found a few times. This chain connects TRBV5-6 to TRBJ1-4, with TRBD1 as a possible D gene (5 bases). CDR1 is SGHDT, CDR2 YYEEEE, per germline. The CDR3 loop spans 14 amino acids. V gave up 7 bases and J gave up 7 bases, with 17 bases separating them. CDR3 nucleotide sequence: TGTGCCAGCTGGGAACAGGCGCGGGGTGAAAAACTGTTTTTT. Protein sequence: CASWEQARGEKLFF.

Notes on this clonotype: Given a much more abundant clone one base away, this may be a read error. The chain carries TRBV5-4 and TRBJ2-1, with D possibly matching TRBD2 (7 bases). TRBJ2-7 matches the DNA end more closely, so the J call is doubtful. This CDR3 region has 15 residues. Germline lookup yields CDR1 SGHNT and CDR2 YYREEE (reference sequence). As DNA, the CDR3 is TGTGCCAGCAGCTTGGGAGGGGGGGACTACAATGAGCAGTACTTC. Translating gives CASSLGGGDYNEQYF.

CDR3 nucleotides: TGTGCCAGCAGCGCCCCCCTGGCGGGAGTTCGAGAGACCCAGTACTTC. Translating it yields CASSAPLAGVRETQYF. This chain uses TRBV9 with TRBJ2-5, with TRBD2 identical over 7 bases. With V trimmed by 3 bases and J by 4 bases, 12 bases remained unmatched. Germline V gives CDR1 SGDLS, CDR2 YYNGEE. CDR3 length: 16 amino acids.

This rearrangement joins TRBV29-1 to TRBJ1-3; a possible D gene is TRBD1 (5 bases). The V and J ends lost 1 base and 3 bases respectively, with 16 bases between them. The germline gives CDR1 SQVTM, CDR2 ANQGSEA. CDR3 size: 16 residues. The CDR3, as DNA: TGCAGCGTTGAAGCCCAACCGGGGGTTCGTGGAAACACCATATATTTT. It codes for CSVEAQPGVRGNTIYF.

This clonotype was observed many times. CDR3 region: CASSELAADSSYEQYF. In DNA, the CDR3 is TGTGCCAGCAGTGAACTAGCGGCCGACAGCTCCTACGAGCAGTACTTC. This rearrangement joins TRBV6-2 or TRBV6-3 to TRBJ2-7; TRBD2 matches at 8 bases. Germline assignment: CDR1 MNHEY and CDR2 SVGEGT. This CDR3 has 16 residues. The V gene end was trimmed by 5 bases and the J gene end by 0 bases; junction bases not matched to a gene: 9.

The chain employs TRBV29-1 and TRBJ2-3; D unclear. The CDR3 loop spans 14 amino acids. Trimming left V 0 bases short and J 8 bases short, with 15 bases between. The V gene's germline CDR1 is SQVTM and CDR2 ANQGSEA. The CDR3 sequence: CSVEDFGEQGTQYF. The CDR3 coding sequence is TGCAGCGTTGAAGATTTTGGAGAGCAAGGTACGCAGTATTTT.

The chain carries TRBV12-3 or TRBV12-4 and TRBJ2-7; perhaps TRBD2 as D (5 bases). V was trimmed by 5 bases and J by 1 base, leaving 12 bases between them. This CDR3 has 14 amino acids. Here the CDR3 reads CASSRRTGSYEQYF. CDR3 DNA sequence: TGTGCCAGCAGTCGTAGGACGGGGTCCTACGAGCAGTACTTC.

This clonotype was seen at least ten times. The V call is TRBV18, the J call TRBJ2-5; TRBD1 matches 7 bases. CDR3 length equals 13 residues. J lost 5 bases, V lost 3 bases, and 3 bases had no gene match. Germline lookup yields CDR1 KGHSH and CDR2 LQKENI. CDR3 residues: CASSPQQGETQYF. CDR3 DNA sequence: TGTGCCAGCTCACCTCAACAGGGGGAGACCCAGTACTTC. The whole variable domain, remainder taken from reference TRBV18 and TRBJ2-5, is NAGVMQNPRHLVRRRGQEARLRCSPMKGHSHVYWYRQLPEEGLKFMVYLQKENIIDESGMPKERFSAEFPKEGPSILRIQQVVRGDSAAYFCASSPQQGETQYFGPGTRLLVL.

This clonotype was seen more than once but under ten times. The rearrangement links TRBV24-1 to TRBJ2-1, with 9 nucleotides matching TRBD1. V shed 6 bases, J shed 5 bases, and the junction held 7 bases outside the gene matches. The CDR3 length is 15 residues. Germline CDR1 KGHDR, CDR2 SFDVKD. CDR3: CATSLSGQGNNEQFF. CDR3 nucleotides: TGTGCCACCAGTCTTTCGGGACAGGGTAACAATGAGCAGTTCTTC.

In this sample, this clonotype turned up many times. The CDR3: CASSGQGPSHSPLHF. The CDR3 DNA sequence: TGTGCCAGCAGCGGACAGGGCCCGTCGCATTCACCCCTCCACTTT. V gene TRBV2 combines with J gene TRBJ1-6; 8 nucleotides align to TRBD1. Trimming removed 6 bases from V and 8 bases from J; junction bases left unmatched: 9. Germline lookup yields CDR1 SNHLY and CDR2 FYNNEI. This CDR3 has 15 amino acids.

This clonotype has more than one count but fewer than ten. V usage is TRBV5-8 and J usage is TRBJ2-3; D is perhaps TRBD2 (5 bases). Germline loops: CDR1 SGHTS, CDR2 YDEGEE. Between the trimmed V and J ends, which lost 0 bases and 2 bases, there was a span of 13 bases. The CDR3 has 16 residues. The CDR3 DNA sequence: TGTGCCAGCAGCTTGGGGGCTAGCCAAACCACAGATACGCAGTATTTT. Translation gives CASSLGASQTTDTQYF.

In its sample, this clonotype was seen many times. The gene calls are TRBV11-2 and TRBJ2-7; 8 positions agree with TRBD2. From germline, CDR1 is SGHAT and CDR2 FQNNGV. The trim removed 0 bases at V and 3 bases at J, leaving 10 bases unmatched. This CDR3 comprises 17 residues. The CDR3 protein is CASSLDRGGPAGYEQYF. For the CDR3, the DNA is TGTGCCAGCAGCTTAGACCGGGGGGGACCGGCGGGCTACGAGCAGTACTTC.

The CDR3 DNA follows: TGCGCCAGCAGCGAGGTACCGGGCCTTCGTGAAAAACTGTTTTTT. This translates into CASSEVPGLREKLFF. The rearrangement links TRBV5-1 to TRBJ1-4; no definite D call. The CDR3 sequence is 15 residues long. Germline V CDR1 and CDR2: SGHRS, YFSETQ. The V gene lost 4 bases and the J gene lost 7 bases, with 17 bases spanning the gap.

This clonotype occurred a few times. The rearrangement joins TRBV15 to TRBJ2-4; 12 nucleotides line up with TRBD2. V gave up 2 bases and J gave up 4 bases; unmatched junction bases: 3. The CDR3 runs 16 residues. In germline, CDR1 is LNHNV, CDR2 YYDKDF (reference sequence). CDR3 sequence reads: CATSRQGTSGKNIQYF. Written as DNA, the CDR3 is TGTGCCACCAGCAGACAGGGGACTAGCGGGAAAAACATTCAGTACTTC.

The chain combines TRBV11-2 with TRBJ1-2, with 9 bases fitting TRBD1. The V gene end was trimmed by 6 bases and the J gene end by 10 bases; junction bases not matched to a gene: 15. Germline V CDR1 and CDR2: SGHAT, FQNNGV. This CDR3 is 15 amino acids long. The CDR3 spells CASRGWTGDNVYYTF. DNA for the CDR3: TGTGCCAGCAGAGGTTGGACAGGGGATAATGTTTACTACACCTTC. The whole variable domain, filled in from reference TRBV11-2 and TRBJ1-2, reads EAGVAQSPRYKIIEKRQSVAFWCNPISGHATLYWYQQILGQGPKLLIQFQNNGVVDDSQLPKDRFSAERLKGVDSTLKIQPAKLEDSAVYLCASRGWTGDNVYYTFGSGTRLTVV.